This TCR beta chain appears in the sequencing data of a study of CD8+ T cells in alopecia areata. About the study: Tofacitinib was given for 6 to 18 months, then stopped for 6 months. Findings and caveats of the study: Persistence during tofacitinib was seen for many expanded lesional clones in scalp and blood.

Treatment here: oral pan-JAK inhibitor, 5-10 mg twice daily. cDNA prepared by RNA extraction and subsequent reverse transcription served as the template for sequencing. This table comes from immunoSEQ multiplex PCR, and its TCRdb copy is limited to in-frame clones, with some not included. The sample shows 150,000 to 200,000 clones, 50% to 70% of them seen only once. A note on this clone: Antigen unknown.

Germline V gives CDR1 SNHLY, CDR2 FYNNEI. The V and J ends lost 3 bases and 4 bases, in that order; junction bases with no gene match: 3. This CDR3 has 14 amino acids. The sequencing used CD4+ T cells sorted from blood, collected around week 49, from a patient treated with tofacitinib. This chain connects TRBV2 to TRBJ1-2; 9 bases line up with TRBD1. This receptor was taken from a human donor with alopecia areata. The CDR3 DNA is TGTGCCAGCAGTGATCGACAGGGGGTCTATGGCTACACCTTC. Residues: CASSDRQGVYGYTF.